The clone carrying this T cell receptor (beta chain) was detected ten times or more. What it recognizes is unknown. Mismatch with germline at one junction end may stem from a read error. TCR alpha and beta CDR3 regions were amplified from RNA using iRepertoire nested multiplex PCR. TCRdb reanalysed the multiplex PCR reads using MiXCR and keeps one entry per CDR3 protein. This table holds more than 350,000 distinct CDR3 sequences, 35% to 45% found once. Germline V lookup: CDR1 MNHEY, CDR2 SVGEGT. CDR3 length: 12 residues. These data are taken from a study of glioma-infiltrating T cells. General study points: Very few CDR3 sequences were shared between tissue and blood.

Sequences were obtained from glioma tissue, nonneoplastic brain tissue, or PBMCs (not recorded which). The TCR comes from a human donor with low-grade glioma or glioblastoma, undergoing nonglioma brain surgery, or in good health (not recorded which). The chain recombines TRBV6-2 or TRBV6-3 with TRBJ2-7, with 7 nucleotides matching TRBD2. CDR3 nucleotide sequence: TGTGCCAGCAGCCTTTCAAGGACTAGAGCGAGCTTC. This codes for CASSLSRTRASF.